A selection of T cell receptor beta chains follows, all from one sample in a study of blood T cell repertoires in COVID-19. TCRdb's table, derived via immunoSEQ multiplex PCR, lists solely in-frame clones and lacks some. The sample yields over 120,000 clones, 65% to 90% seen once. The source material was peripheral blood. The source is a human donor in a cohort sampled during active COVID-19. The CDR3 runs from the conserved cysteine through the conserved F or W. The order of the fields is clone size, V gene, D gene, J gene, CDR3 protein, CDR3 DNA. D genes are given only for firm matches. Clone size is not always given. Where it is, it says once, few, many or a class for expanded clones.

abundance: -
v_gene: TRBV18
d_gene: -
j_gene: TRBJ2-7
CDR3aa: CASSQGYLSYEQYF
CDR3nt: TGTGCCAGCTCACAGGGGTATCTCTCCTACGAGCAGTACTTC

abundance: -
v_gene: TRBV19
d_gene: TRBD1
j_gene: TRBJ1-5
CDR3aa: CASSIGGRQGGPQHF
CDR3nt: TGTGCCAGTAGTATAGGGGGTCGACAGGGTGGGCCCCAGCATTTT

abundance: -
v_gene: TRBV5-1
d_gene: -
j_gene: TRBJ2-1
CDR3aa: CASSLDRVRTLNNEQFF
CDR3nt: TGCGCCAGCAGCTTGGACAGGGTGAGGACCCTGAACAATGAGCAGTTCTTC

abundance: once
v_gene: TRBV9
d_gene: TRBD1
j_gene: TRBJ2-7
CDR3aa: CASSLIGDSCSYEQYF
CDR3nt: TGTGCCAGCAGCTTAATAGGGGACAGTTGCTCCTACGAGCAGTACTTC

abundance: -
v_gene: TRBV28
d_gene: -
j_gene: TRBJ2-7
CDR3aa: CASSSAGRLSYEQYF
CDR3nt: TGTGCCAGCAGTTCGGCGGGACGACTATCCTACGAGCAGTACTTC

abundance: few
v_gene: TRBV5-1
d_gene: TRBD1
j_gene: TRBJ2-4
CDR3aa: CASSPGQTSLAKNIQYF
CDR3nt: TGCGCCAGCAGCCCGGGACAGACGAGCTTAGCCAAAAACATTCAGTACTTC

abundance: -
v_gene: TRBV4-3
d_gene: TRBD1
j_gene: TRBJ2-7
CDR3aa: CASSQDEGAVTYEQYF
CDR3nt: TGCGCCAGCAGCCAAGATGAGGGGGCTGTTACCTACGAGCAGTACTTC

abundance: few
v_gene: TRBV6-6
d_gene: -
j_gene: TRBJ2-1
CDR3aa: CASSYRQGKGEQFF
CDR3nt: TGTGCCAGCAGTTACCGGCAGGGGAAGGGTGAGCAGTTCTTC

abundance: -
v_gene: TRBV6-2/TRBV6-3
d_gene: -
j_gene: TRBJ2-7
CDR3aa: CASSYQGSGYEQYF
CDR3nt: TGTGCCAGCAGTTACCAGGGTAGCGGCTACGAGCAGTACTTC

abundance: -
v_gene: TRBV5-1
d_gene: TRBD1
j_gene: TRBJ2-7
CDR3aa: CASSSTGTGSSEQYF
CDR3nt: TGCGCCAGCAGCTCGACCGGGACAGGGTCGTCCGAGCAGTACTTC

abundance: -
v_gene: TRBV7-9
d_gene: -
j_gene: TRBJ2-7
CDR3aa: CASSILGDYEQYF
CDR3nt: TGTGCCAGCAGTATCTTAGGGGACTACGAGCAGTACTTC

abundance: -
v_gene: TRBV21-1
d_gene: -
j_gene: TRBJ2-7
CDR3aa: CASSKVDSGSYEQYF
CDR3nt: TGTGCCAGCAGCAAAGTTGATAGCGGGAGCTACGAGCAGTACTTC

abundance: -
v_gene: TRBV19
d_gene: -
j_gene: TRBJ1-2
CDR3aa: CASSVGGGNLLHGYTF
CDR3nt: TGTGCCAGTAGTGTGGGAGGAGGGAACTTACTACATGGCTACACCTTC

abundance: -
v_gene: TRBV7-3
d_gene: TRBD1
j_gene: TRBJ2-3
CDR3aa: CASSLTSQGTDTQYF
CDR3nt: TGTGCCAGCAGCTTAACATCACAGGGGACAGATACGCAGTATTTT

abundance: -
v_gene: TRBV6-6
d_gene: -
j_gene: TRBJ1-2
CDR3aa: CASIAGVSGSYGYTF
CDR3nt: TGTGCCAGCATCGCGGGCGTGTCGGGCTCCTATGGCTACACCTTC

abundance: -
v_gene: TRBV7-2
d_gene: -
j_gene: TRBJ2-7
CDR3aa: CASSLVQDSYEQYF
CDR3nt: TGTGCCAGCAGCTTAGTACAGGACTCCTACGAGCAGTACTTC

abundance: -
v_gene: TRBV28
d_gene: TRBD1
j_gene: TRBJ1-2
CDR3aa: CASSPRRQGGFHGYTF
CDR3nt: TGTGCCAGCAGTCCCCGTCGACAGGGAGGTTTTCATGGCTACACCTTC

abundance: few
v_gene: TRBV19
d_gene: TRBD1
j_gene: TRBJ1-1
CDR3aa: CASKDRGSGNTEAFF
CDR3nt: TGTGCCAGTAAAGACAGGGGGTCCGGGAACACTGAAGCTTTCTTT

abundance: -
v_gene: TRBV28
d_gene: -
j_gene: TRBJ1-5
CDR3aa: CASSSGHSNQPQHF
CDR3nt: TGTGCCAGCAGTTCGGGACACAGCAATCAGCCCCAGCATTTT

abundance: -
v_gene: TRBV2
d_gene: -
j_gene: TRBJ2-1
CDR3aa: CASRGLLYNEQFF
CDR3nt: TGTGCCAGCAGGGGACTTCTGTACAATGAGCAGTTCTTC

abundance: -
v_gene: TRBV7-3
d_gene: TRBD1
j_gene: TRBJ2-6
CDR3aa: CASSHGQGSVSGANVLTF
CDR3nt: TGTGCCAGCAGCCACGGACAGGGAAGTGTCTCTGGGGCCAACGTCCTGACTTTC

abundance: -
v_gene: TRBV7-3
d_gene: -
j_gene: TRBJ2-1
CDR3aa: CASSSSVSAYNEQFF
CDR3nt: TGTGCCAGCAGCTCAAGCGTTAGTGCCTACAATGAGCAGTTCTTC

abundance: -
v_gene: TRBV18
d_gene: TRBD1
j_gene: TRBJ2-7
CDR3aa: CASSPQIPTGGSSYEQYF
CDR3nt: TGTGCCAGCTCACCACAAATTCCAACAGGGGGTAGCTCCTACGAGCAGTACTTC

abundance: -
v_gene: TRBV29-1
d_gene: -
j_gene: TRBJ2-3
CDR3aa: CSVEKGRGTDTQYF
CDR3nt: TGCAGCGTTGAGAAGGGCAGGGGCACAGATACGCAGTATTTT

abundance: -
v_gene: TRBV10-1
d_gene: TRBD1
j_gene: TRBJ2-5
CDR3aa: CASRHRGETQYF
CDR3nt: TGCGCCAGCAGGCACAGGGGGGAGACCCAGTACTTC

abundance: -
v_gene: TRBV14
d_gene: TRBD2
j_gene: TRBJ2-5
CDR3aa: CASSQDSIAGGLGETQYF
CDR3nt: TGTGCCAGCAGCCAAGATTCGATAGCGGGAGGCCTCGGGGAGACCCAGTACTTC

abundance: -
v_gene: TRBV5-4
d_gene: -
j_gene: TRBJ2-3
CDR3aa: CASSLMTGVVSDTQYF
CDR3nt: TGTGCCAGCAGCTTGATGACGGGAGTAGTTTCAGATACGCAGTATTTT

abundance: -
v_gene: TRBV7-3
d_gene: TRBD2
j_gene: TRBJ2-3
CDR3aa: CASSLNSGIYTDTQYF
CDR3nt: TGTGCCAGCAGCCTAAATAGCGGGATATACACAGATACGCAGTATTTT

abundance: -
v_gene: TRBV5-1
d_gene: -
j_gene: TRBJ2-7
CDR3aa: CASSFAGGGSEQYF
CDR3nt: TGCGCCAGCAGCTTTGCAGGGGGCGGGAGCGAGCAGTACTTC

abundance: -
v_gene: TRBV29-1
d_gene: TRBD2
j_gene: TRBJ2-1
CDR3aa: CSVIGLANEQFF
CDR3nt: TGCAGCGTTATAGGACTAGCGAATGAGCAGTTCTTC

abundance: few
v_gene: TRBV19
d_gene: TRBD2
j_gene: TRBJ2-1
CDR3aa: CASSPLAGGRNEQFF
CDR3nt: TGTGCCAGTAGCCCACTAGCGGGAGGCCGCAATGAGCAGTTCTTC

abundance: -
v_gene: TRBV7-9
d_gene: -
j_gene: TRBJ1-2
CDR3aa: CASSPPGTHGYTF
CDR3nt: TGTGCCAGCAGCCCCCCCGGGACACATGGCTACACCTTC

abundance: -
v_gene: TRBV7-9
d_gene: -
j_gene: TRBJ2-7
CDR3aa: CASSLGTYEQYF
CDR3nt: TGTGCCAGCAGCTTAGGCACTTACGAGCAGTACTTC

abundance: -
v_gene: TRBV6-5
d_gene: -
j_gene: TRBJ1-4
CDR3aa: CASSYSSGQYEKLFF
CDR3nt: TGTGCCAGCAGTTACTCGTCAGGACAGTATGAAAAACTGTTTTTT

abundance: -
v_gene: TRBV19
d_gene: TRBD2
j_gene: TRBJ2-1
CDR3aa: CASSIVRAGGRNEQFF
CDR3nt: TGTGCCAGTAGTATAGTTCGAGCGGGAGGGCGTAATGAGCAGTTCTTC

abundance: -
v_gene: TRBV7-3
d_gene: TRBD2
j_gene: TRBJ2-7
CDR3aa: CASSLTPGTSGRANEQYF
CDR3nt: TGTGCCAGCAGCTTAACCCCCGGGACTAGCGGGAGGGCCAACGAGCAGTACTTC

abundance: -
v_gene: TRBV27
d_gene: -
j_gene: TRBJ2-1
CDR3aa: CASSLSNGESFF
CDR3nt: TGTGCCAGCAGTTTATCGAACGGGGAGTCCTTCTTC

abundance: once
v_gene: TRBV7-3
d_gene: TRBD2
j_gene: TRBJ2-3
CDR3aa: CASSLTILAGALDTQYF
CDR3nt: TGTGCCAGCAGCTTAACGATCCTAGCGGGAGCCTTAGATACGCAGTATTTT